The 17 T cell receptor beta chains below come from one sample, sequenced in a study of blood T cells in healthy people across ages. Sample-barcoded 5' priming and a J-beta primer mix drove a second PCR of roughly 7 to 11 cycles. MiXCR was run by TCRdb on the 5' RACE reads, yielding one entry per CDR3 protein. The table lists approximately 800,000 distinct CDR3 sequences, 58% of them singletons, with roughly 22% in the top ten. The sequenced sample consisted of blood. The receptors were sampled from a man aged 30 to 45 in good health.

This rearrangement joins TRBV7-2 to TRBJ2-7; 7 nucleotides agree with TRBD2. Germline V gives CDR1 SGHTA, CDR2 FQGNSA. The CDR3 loop spans 14 amino acids. The V segment lost 2 bases and the J segment 3 bases; nucleotides outside the gene matches: 4. The CDR3 DNA sequence: TGTGCCAGCAGCTTACCCAGCGGGAACTACGAGCAGTACTTC. The encoded protein is CASSLPSGNYEQYF.

The chain couples TRBV5-6 to TRBJ2-7; no reliable D call. V was clipped by 3 bases and J by 1 base, with 11 bases between them. The CDR3 sequence is 14 residues long. The germline V gene has CDR1 SGHDT and CDR2 YYEEEE. Here the CDR3 DNA reads TGTGCCAGCAGCTGGGTACAGAAGTCCTACGAGCAGTACTTC. This codes for CASSWVQKSYEQYF.

The chain employs TRBV20-1 and TRBJ2-4; D is unresolved. This CDR3 spans 16 amino acids. Germline V gene sequence: CDR1 DFQATT, CDR2 SNEGSKA (reference sequence). The ends were cut back, 6 bases at V and 0 bases at J, with 18 bases in the middle. CDR3 sequence (DNA): TGCAGTGCAGCAGTCATCGACCCCCTAGCCAAAAACATTCAGTACTTC. It is translated as CSAAVIDPLAKNIQYF.

This clonotype was recorded a few times. The chain recombines TRBV7-2 with TRBJ2-6; no firm D call. V lost 2 bases and J 2 bases, leaving 7 bases between the germline ends. Germline CDR1 and CDR2: SGHTA and FQGNSA. The CDR3 contains 15 residues. The CDR3 coding sequence is TGTGCCAGCAGCTTATTCCAGGCTGGGGCCAACGTCCTGACTTTC. Encoded protein: CASSLFQAGANVLTF.

The chain uses TRBV6-6 and TRBJ1-2, with 10 bases aligning to TRBD1. Germline V gene lookup returns CDR1 MNHNY and CDR2 SVGAGI (reference sequence). J gave up 4 bases and V 11 bases, and 4 bases lay outside the gene matches. CDR3 length: 12 residues. CDR3 bases: TGTGCCGGCCGGACAGGGGGCTATGGCTACACCTTC. The encoded protein is CAGRTGGYGYTF.

This chain uses TRBV20-1 with TRBJ2-1, with 12 bases that match TRBD2. The CDR3 extends over 14 amino acids. CDR1 is DFQATT, CDR2 SNEGSKA, per germline (reference sequence). Trimming took 6 bases from V and 9 from J; bases not matched to a gene: 9. The CDR3 coding sequence is TGCAGTGCAGTACTAGCGGGAGGTTATCGTGAGCAGTTCTTC. Translated, it gives CSAVLAGGYREQFF.

The chain has TRBV7-8 and TRBJ2-3; D unresolved. The V gene's germline CDR1 is SGHVS and CDR2 FQNEAQ. This CDR3 contains 12 residues. V lost 5 bases and J 2 bases, leaving 5 bases between the germline ends. This CDR3 is CASSPATDTQYF. CDR3 bases: TGTGCCAGCAGCCCAGCCACAGATACGCAGTATTTT.

The V gene is TRBV29-1, the J gene TRBJ1-2, with D perhaps matching TRBD1 (5 bases). Germline V gives CDR1 SQVTM, CDR2 ANQGSEA. Trimming took off 3 bases at V and 6 bases at J, with 11 bases between the two ends. CDR3 size: 12 residues. The CDR3 spells CSVDGWGDGYTF. CDR3 DNA sequence: TGCAGCGTTGATGGTTGGGGGGATGGCTACACCTTC. Variable domain in full (rest from reference TRBV29-1 and TRBJ1-2): SAVISQKPSRDICQRGTSLTIQCQVDSQVTMMFWYRQQPGQSLTLIATANQGSEATYESGFVIDKFPISRPNLTFSTLTVSNMSPEDSSIYLCSVDGWGDGYTFGSGTRLTVV.

The chain joins TRBV18 to TRBJ2-7, with 8 bases aligning to TRBD2. CDR3 length: 14 residues. Looked up from germline, CDR1 is KGHSH and CDR2 is LQKENI. V lost 3 bases and J lost 0; bases outside the gene matches: 1. The CDR3 loop reads CASSPGLVSYEQYF. CDR3 nucleotides: TGTGCCAGCTCACCGGGACTAGTCTCCTACGAGCAGTACTTC.

CDR3 loop: CASSAGRDPTETQYF. For the CDR3, the DNA is TGTGCCAGCAGCGCAGGAAGGGACCCAACCGAAACCCAGTACTTC. The chain combines TRBV7-9 with TRBJ2-5; D could derive from TRBD1 or TRBD2 (5 bases each). Germline lookup yields CDR1 SEHNR and CDR2 FQNEAQ (reference sequence). The V gene lost 5 bases and the J gene lost 8 bases, with 21 bases spanning the gap. CDR3 length: 15 residues.

This sequence joins TRBV20-1 and TRBJ2-5; 9 positions match TRBD2. CDR3 length: 12 residues. Unmatched junction bases numbered 9, after V lost 5 bases and J lost 11 bases. Germline V lookup: CDR1 DFQATT, CDR2 SNEGSKA (reference sequence). CDR3 DNA sequence: TGCAGTGCTCGGCGGGAGGGCGTAGAGCAGTACTTC. It is translated as CSARREGVEQYF.

About this clonotype itself: The germline gene is not matched at one end of the junction; a read error may be the cause. The chain employs TRBV28 and TRBJ2-5; a weak D match, TRBD2 (6 bases). The CDR3 sequence is 19 residues long. Germline CDR1 MDHEN, CDR2 SYDVKM. The CDR3 DNA follows: TGTGCCAGCACCCGATCGGGACTTACGAAGCCAGAGTACCAAGAGGCCCAGTACTTC. It encodes CASTRSGLTKPEYQEAQYF.

This rearrangement joins TRBV7-6 to TRBJ2-3; the D gene is possibly TRBD2 (6 bases). Germline V CDR1 and CDR2: SGHVS, FNYEAQ. V lost 4 bases, J lost 0 bases, and 14 bases lay in between. This CDR3 spans 16 amino acids. Here the CDR3 DNA reads TGTGCCAGCAGCTCAATGACCAGCGGGAGCACAGATACGCAGTATTTT. Protein: CASSSMTSGSTDTQYF.

V gene TRBV5-1 combines with J gene TRBJ2-5; D not certain. The V gene lost 0 bases and the J gene lost 12 bases, with 18 bases spanning the gap. Per the germline V gene, CDR1 is SGHRS and CDR2 is YFSETQ. The CDR3 loop spans 14 amino acids. The DNA for the CDR3 is TGCGCCAGCAGCTTGGAACCCCTAGGAGTTGATAAGTACTTC. It yields the protein CASSLEPLGVDKYF. The full variable domain, with the rest looked up from reference TRBV5-1 and TRBJ2-5, is KAGVTQTPRYLIKTRGQQVTLSCSPISGHRSVSWYQQTPGQGLQFLFEYFSETQRNKGNFPGRFSGRQFSNSRSEMNVSTLELGDSALYLCASSLEPLGVDKYFGPGTRLLVL.

This clonotype has just one count. This rearrangement joins TRBV10-3 to TRBJ2-4; perhaps TRBD1 as D (5 bases). The J call is doubtful: the DNA matches TRBJ2-7 better. This CDR3 is 15 amino acids long. CDR1 is ENHRY, CDR2 SYGVKD, per germline. The CDR3 DNA follows: TGTGCCATCAGTGGTACCACAGGTTCTACCTACGAGCAGTACTTC. It yields the protein CAISGTTGSTYEQYF.

This clonotype came up a few times. The rearrangement joins TRBV18 to TRBJ2-7, with 11 bases matching TRBD2. Germline trimming cut 0 bases from V and 3 bases from J; bases unmatched to any gene: 7. The CDR3 totals 17 residues. Germline lookup yields CDR1 KGHSH and CDR2 LQKENI. DNA for the CDR3: TGTGCCAGCTCACCACCGACTAGCGGGACCACCGACTACGAGCAGTACTTC. Its protein is CASSPPTSGTTDYEQYF.

The J gene is TRBJ2-7, the V gene TRBV20-1; TRBD2 is a possible D gene (6 bases). In germline, CDR1 is DFQATT, CDR2 SNEGSKA (reference sequence). Deletions cut 0 bases from V and 1 base from J, with 10 bases between. The CDR3 loop spans 14 amino acids. The CDR3 region is CSARDGGMSYEQYF. CDR3 DNA: TGCAGTGCTAGAGACGGGGGAATGTCCTACGAGCAGTACTTC.